This TCR beta chain was identified during a study of technical replicates of blood from a few donors. Repertoires were generated with immunoSEQ multiplex PCR, while TCRdb's copy carries only in-frame clones and drops some. The sample comprises 56,000 or so clones, 90% to 95% of which are singletons, and 4% to 4.5% rests with the top ten. In germline, CDR1 is MDHEN, CDR2 SYDVKM. CDR3 length equals 16 residues. Losses at the gene ends were 8 bases for V and 3 bases for J; bases not matched to a gene: 16. The chain is built from TRBV28 and TRBJ2-7; 7 nucleotides align to TRBD1. Sequenced input: PBMCs. The sequence came from a human donor in good health. Some clones in this sample may be carry-over from other donors' samples. CDR3 protein: CASSYKPGQGDYEQYF. DNA for the CDR3: TGTGCCAGCTCTTACAAACCGGGCCAGGGGGACTACGAGCAGTACTTC.